The 26 T cell receptor beta chains reported below all come from one sample, sequenced in a study of blood T cell repertoires in COVID-19. Measured with immunoSEQ multiplex PCR; TCRdb has only the in-frame clones, and not every one. The data contain roughly 200,000 clones, 70% to 90% of them singletons. Sample: peripheral blood. All receptors derive from a human donor with active or convalescent COVID-19. The donor label of this sample is uncertain.

This chain links TRBV5-4 with TRBJ1-3; the match to TRBD1 covers 8 bases. Germline V gives CDR1 SGHNT, CDR2 YYREEE (reference sequence). After removal of 4 bases from V and 2 bases from J, the junction contained 8 bases not matched to a gene. This CDR3 region has 16 residues. CDR3: CASSPGQGPTGNTIYF. The CDR3 coding sequence is TGTGCCAGCAGCCCCGGACAGGGACCGACTGGAAACACCATATATTTT.

The chain joins TRBV7-2 to TRBJ1-1, with a weak D call TRBD1 (5 bases). The V gene lost 2 bases and the J gene lost 4 bases, with 14 bases spanning the gap. The CDR3 sequence is 15 residues long. Germline values: CDR1 SGHTA, CDR2 FQGNSA. The CDR3 sequence is CASSLNWAGRTEAFF. Here the CDR3 DNA reads TGTGCCAGCAGCTTAAATTGGGCAGGGCGCACTGAAGCTTTCTTT.

This clone was seen a handful of times. The chain couples TRBV15 to TRBJ1-1; 8 nucleotides match TRBD1. The CDR3 length is 13 residues. The ends lost 0 bases at V and 12 bases at J; junction bases unmatched: 6. Germline CDR1 and CDR2: LNHNV and YYDKDF (reference sequence). The CDR3 sequence is CATSRDQGAKTFF. The CDR3, as DNA: TGTGCCACCAGCAGAGATCAGGGGGCTAAAACTTTCTTT.

The chain couples TRBV4-1 to TRBJ1-6; 8 bases line up with TRBD1. This CDR3 region has 15 residues. The germline V gene encodes CDR1 MGHRA and CDR2 YSYEKL. The junction had 8 bases not matched to a gene; V was cut back by 3 bases and J by 10 bases. CDR3 coding DNA: TGCGCCAGCAGCCACCCACAGGGGGACTGGTCACCCCTCCACTTT. It encodes CASSHPQGDWSPLHF.

This clone was picked up one time. The chain recombines TRBV9 with TRBJ2-1; TRBD2 is a possible D gene (6 bases). Trimming stripped 4 bases from V and 4 bases from J, with 18 bases between. The CDR3 is made up of 16 amino acids. The germline V gene encodes CDR1 SGDLS and CDR2 YYNGEE. The chain's CDR3 is CASSPPVRELYNEQFF. DNA of the CDR3: TGTGCCAGCAGCCCTCCAGTTCGGGAGTTGTACAATGAGCAGTTCTTC.

The chain recombines TRBV2 with TRBJ2-2; TRBD1 might be the D (5 bases). Germline assignment: CDR1 SNHLY and CDR2 FYNNEI. V was clipped by 5 bases and J by 6 bases, with 13 bases between them. CDR3 length equals 14 residues. The DNA for the CDR3 is TGTGCCAGCAGTCTATCAGGGTCCTCCGGGGAGCTGTTTTTT. Protein product: CASSLSGSSGELFF.

V is TRBV14 and J is TRBJ2-1; no reliable D call. CDR3 length: 12 amino acids. V was trimmed by 5 bases and J by 6 bases, leaving 8 bases between them. Germline V gene data show CDR1 as SGHDN and CDR2 as FVKESK. CDR3 amino acids: CASSISANEQFF. CDR3 coding DNA: TGTGCCAGCAGCATCAGCGCCAATGAGCAGTTCTTC.

V usage is TRBV7-9 and J usage is TRBJ2-7; 8 bases map to TRBD2. Trimming took 2 bases from V and 5 from J; bases not matched to a gene: 11. Germline V lookup: CDR1 SEHNR, CDR2 FQNEAQ (reference sequence). This CDR3 spans 16 amino acids. DNA of the CDR3: TGTGCCAGCAGCTTATCGAGTAGCGGGAAGTCCCACGAGCAGTACTTC. Protein product: CASSLSSSGKSHEQYF.

The chain links TRBV28 to TRBJ1-2; 8 bases agree with TRBD1. This CDR3 contains 15 residues. V was clipped by 4 bases and J by 4 bases; unmatched bases: 8. Germline V CDR1 and CDR2: MDHEN, SYDVKM. CDR3 nucleotide sequence: TGTGCCAGCAGTTCACCAGGGGGCCCAATCTATGGCTACACCTTC. Its translation: CASSSPGGPIYGYTF.

The chain joins TRBV27 to TRBJ2-2, with 9 bases that match TRBD2. The CDR3 is made up of 18 amino acids. J was trimmed by 2 bases and V by 6 bases; bases with no gene match: 13. Germline values: CDR1 MNHEY, CDR2 SMNVEV (reference sequence). As DNA, the CDR3 is TGTGCCAGCAGCTTGAGGAGGGGGACTAGCTTTAACACCGGGGAGCTGTTTTTT. Encoded protein: CASSLRRGTSFNTGELFF.

This clone was detected a few times. The chain links TRBV10-3 to TRBJ1-3, with D uncertain. The germline V and J ends were trimmed by 8 bases and 0 bases, with 14 bases remaining between them. The CDR3 spans 15 residues. Germline V gives CDR1 ENHRY, CDR2 SYGVKD. The CDR3, as DNA: TGTGCCATCCGTTCTTTCTCCCTCTCTGGAAACACCATATATTTT. It encodes CAIRSFSLSGNTIYF.

J is TRBJ2-3 and V is TRBV6-6; 12 bases are a match to TRBD2. The CDR3 spans 16 residues. Trimming took 5 bases from V and 2 from J; bases not matched to a gene: 5. The germline V gene has CDR1 MNHNY and CDR2 SVGAGI (reference sequence). In DNA, the CDR3 is TGTGCCAGCAGTCGAAGGACTAGCGGGGTCACAGATACGCAGTATTTT. This codes for CASSRRTSGVTDTQYF.

The chain recombines TRBV9 with TRBJ1-2; possibly TRBD1 for D (5 bases). The V end was cut by 3 bases, the J end by 4 bases, with 13 bases between. The CDR3 is 14 amino acids. The V gene's germline CDR1 is SGDLS and CDR2 YYNGEE. The CDR3, as DNA: TGTGCCAGCAGCGCACCCAGGGTTCCCTATGGCTACACCTTC. It specifies CASSAPRVPYGYTF.

The V and J genes are TRBV3-1 (or the pseudogene TRBV3-2) and TRBJ1-2; 9 nucleotides match TRBD1. Unmatched junction bases numbered 9, after V lost 1 base and J lost 6 bases. The CDR3 runs to 16 residues. Germline V gene lookup returns CDR1 LGHDT and CDR2 YNNKEL (reference sequence). In nucleotides, the CDR3 is TGTGCCAGCAGCCAAGCCACCCCCGGGACAGGGAATGGCTACACCTTC. This gives the protein CASSQATPGTGNGYTF.

The table lists this clone with a count of one. This sequence joins TRBV5-8 and TRBJ2-7; tentatively, D is TRBD2 (6 bases). The germline V gene encodes CDR1 SGHTS and CDR2 YDEGEE. Trimming removed 0 bases at V and 1 base at J, with 23 bases between. The CDR3 spans 19 residues. The CDR3 sequence: CASSLAVGYGTGVSYEQYF. In DNA, the CDR3 is TGTGCCAGCAGCTTGGCCGTCGGGTATGGAACGGGAGTGTCCTACGAGCAGTACTTC.

The V call is TRBV28, the J call TRBJ1-1, with D perhaps matching TRBD1 (6 bases). The CDR3 has 14 residues. The ends were cut back, 2 bases at V and 5 bases at J, with 12 bases in the middle. Looked up from germline, CDR1 is MDHEN and CDR2 is SYDVKM. For the CDR3, the DNA is TGTGCCAGCAGTTTAGCAGGGGATGGGACTGAAGCTTTCTTT. Translated: CASSLAGDGTEAFF.

This chain's CDR3 is CASTAGRGAPGYTF. CDR3 in DNA: TGTGCCAGCACCGCCGGGCGGGGGGCGCCTGGCTACACCTTC. The chain employs TRBV2 and TRBJ1-2; possibly TRBD1 for D (6 bases). The V end lost 7 bases, the J end lost 7 bases, and 19 bases lay between the germline ends. CDR1 and CDR2 (germline): SNHLY, FYNNEI. The CDR3 contains 14 residues.

This clone was detected once. This chain links TRBV13 with TRBJ2-5; 7 bases line up with TRBD1. The V segment lost 5 bases and the J segment 9 bases; nucleotides outside the gene matches: 9. This CDR3 contains 13 residues. From germline, CDR1 is PRHDT and CDR2 FYEKMQ (reference sequence). The CDR3 sequence is CASSRDRQEAQYF. The CDR3 DNA sequence: TGTGCCAGCAGCCGGGACAGACAAGAAGCCCAGTACTTC.

The chain links TRBV28 to TRBJ2-3, with D tentatively TRBD1 (6 bases). The CDR3 contains 14 residues. Germline CDR1 and CDR2: MDHEN and SYDVKM. V lost 8 bases and J lost 8, with 20 bases in between. CDR3 loop: CASGPRTARGTQYF. CDR3 DNA: TGTGCCAGCGGCCCCCGGACAGCCAGAGGTACGCAGTATTTT. The whole variable domain, remainder taken from reference TRBV28 and TRBJ2-3, is DVKVTQSSRYLVKRTGEKVFLECVQDMDHENMFWYRQDPGLGLRLIYFSYDVKMKEKGDIPEGYSVSREKKERFSLILESASTNQTSMYLCASGPRTARGTQYFGPGTRLTVL.

This rearrangement joins TRBV5-1 to TRBJ2-5; 9 bases are a match to TRBD1. The CDR3 runs to 15 residues. Germline CDR1 SGHRS, CDR2 YFSETQ. Trimming at V came to 4 bases and at J to 5 bases, leaving 9 bases not matched to a gene. The CDR3 loop reads CASSVGQGLEETQYF. CDR3 DNA sequence: TGCGCCAGCAGCGTTGGACAGGGGTTAGAGGAGACCCAGTACTTC.

The chain has TRBV11-2 and TRBJ2-7; TRBD1 aligns across 7 bases. The germline CDR1 and CDR2 sequences are SGHAT and FQNNGV. J was trimmed by 0 bases and V by 2 bases; bases with no gene match: 1. The CDR3 runs 14 residues. CDR3 residues: CASSLRTGSYEQYF. In DNA form, the CDR3 reads TGTGCCAGCAGCTTACGGACAGGCTCCTACGAGCAGTACTTC.

V usage is TRBV12-3 or TRBV12-4 and J usage is TRBJ2-7; tentative D call: TRBD1 (5 bases). The V and J ends lost 3 bases and 7 bases respectively, with 7 bases between them. This CDR3 spans 11 amino acids. DNA for the CDR3: TGTGCCAGCAGTTTCACAGGAGAGCAGTACTTC. Translating it yields CASSFTGEQYF.

This chain links TRBV28 with TRBJ2-7; D is unresolved. The length of the CDR3 is 13 residues. The V gene lost 3 bases and the J gene lost 3 bases, with 9 bases spanning the gap. In germline, CDR1 is MDHEN, CDR2 SYDVKM. The CDR3 sequence: CASSFPGIYEQYF. CDR3 sequence (DNA): TGTGCCAGCAGTTTCCCAGGCATCTACGAGCAGTACTTC.

In DNA, the CDR3 is TGCGCCAGCAGTGGGGAGGGTCTTGGGAACACCGGGGAGCTGTTTTTT. Residues: CASSGEGLGNTGELFF. The chain employs TRBV10-1 and TRBJ2-2; 7 bases agree with TRBD2. This CDR3 has 16 residues. V lost 4 bases to trimming and J lost 1 base; unmatched junction nucleotides: 6. Germline CDR1 and CDR2: WNHNN and SYGVQD (reference sequence).

This rearrangement joins TRBV7-7 to TRBJ2-3; no clear D. CDR3 length equals 14 residues. Trimming left V 5 bases short and J 1 base short, with 10 bases between. Per the germline V gene, CDR1 is SSHAT and CDR2 is FNYEAQ (reference sequence). CDR3 region: CASSPGLGTDTQYF. The CDR3 region has the DNA TGTGCCAGCAGCCCAGGCCTCGGCACAGATACGCAGTATTTT.

This clone has just a few counts. The rearrangement links TRBV28 to TRBJ1-1, with D uncertain. The germline V gene encodes CDR1 MDHEN and CDR2 SYDVKM. The CDR3 totals 14 residues. V was pared by 2 bases and J by 1 base, with 8 bases between. CDR3 region: CASSLSWSNTEAFF. CDR3 DNA sequence: TGTGCCAGCAGTTTAAGCTGGTCGAACACTGAAGCTTTCTTT.